One T cell receptor beta chain is described in this entry. Between the trimmed V and J ends, which lost 5 bases and 4 bases, there was a span of 12 bases. From germline, CDR1 is SGHTA and CDR2 FQGTGA. The CDR3 runs 13 residues. Sequencing was performed with immunoSEQ multiplex PCR; in TCRdb, only in-frame clones are kept and a portion is missing. There are 70,000 to 95,000 clones in the sample; 80% occur only once, and 12% lies in the top ten. The sample comes from a study of blood T cell repertoires in COVID-19. This sequence was found in a middle-aged woman with active or convalescent COVID-19. The gene calls are TRBV7-3 and TRBJ2-7, with D perhaps TRBD2 (5 bases). Material: peripheral blood. Written as DNA, the CDR3 is TGTGCCAGCAGCATCAAATCGGGATACGAGCAGTACTTC. Amino acids: CASSIKSGYEQYF.